This T cell receptor beta chain is drawn from a study of blood T cell repertoires in COVID-19. The CDR3 sequence is 15 residues long. Germline values: CDR1 SSHAT, CDR2 FNYEAQ (reference sequence). This clone turned up a few times. At one end the junction does not follow the germline gene, possibly because of a read error. Sequenced by immunoSEQ multiplex PCR; TCRdb stores in-frame clones only, minus some. The sample yields roughly 300,000 clones, more than 80% seen once. This receptor was obtained from a woman aged 25 to 39 who had recovered from COVID-19. The chain carries TRBV7-7 and TRBJ1-4; 7 positions match TRBD1. Input material: PBMCs or T cells enriched from blood (not recorded which). The CDR3 DNA sequence: TGTGCTAGCAGCTTAGGGGGACAGCCTAATGAAAAACTGTTTTTT. Its protein product is CASSLGGQPNEKLFF.